The sequence of this TCR beta chain was determined in a study of cytomegalovirus exposure and HLA in healthy donors. Study conclusions and caveats: Researchers reported in a later analysis that a missense DCLRE1C variant was tied to TCR beta V- and J-gene trimming.

The PCR contained 60 Vbeta and 13 Jbeta primers. Data came from immunoSEQ multiplex PCR; TCRdb stores just in-frame clones and leaves some out. Among about 160,000 clones listed, 70% to 85% were seen once. This clone showed up just a few times. Its antigen is not known. Looked up from germline, CDR1 is LNHDA and CDR2 is SQIVND (reference sequence). This CDR3 has 18 amino acids. V lost 7 bases to trimming and J lost 0 bases, with 19 bases between them. This receptor was obtained from a middle-aged man in good health and CMV-seronegative. The source material was PBMCs. J is TRBJ2-6 and V is TRBV19; possibly TRBD2 for D (8 bases). The CDR3 here is CASKDDRAGGSGANVLTF. The CDR3 DNA sequence: TGTGCCAGTAAGGATGACAGGGCGGGGGGCTCTGGGGCCAACGTCCTGACTTTC.